Following are 23 T cell receptor beta chains from one sample sequenced in a study of cytomegalovirus exposure and HLA in healthy donors. Vbeta (60) and Jbeta (13) primers were used in the PCR. The method was immunoSEQ multiplex PCR; TCRdb's version includes in-frame clones alone and lacks a portion of them. Here the sample spans roughly 100,000 clones, approximately 80% being singletons. What was sequenced was PBMCs. Source of these receptors: a man in his thirties or forties in good health and CMV-seropositive.

V usage is TRBV5-6 and J usage is TRBJ2-7, with D tentatively TRBD1 (6 bases). V was shortened by 0 bases and J by 3 bases, with 25 bases between the two germline ends. The germline CDR1 and CDR2 sequences are SGHDT and YYEEEE. This CDR3 has 19 residues. The CDR3 loop reads CASSLGEQGFVGWDYEQYF. CDR3 sequence (DNA): TGTGCCAGCAGCTTGGGAGAACAGGGATTTGTGGGTTGGGACTACGAGCAGTACTTC. The variable domain in full, with the rest retrieved from reference TRBV5-6 and TRBJ2-7, is DAGVTQSPTHLIKTRGQQVTLRCSPKSGHDTVSWYQQALGQGPQFIFQYYEEEERQRGNFPDRFSGHQFPNYSSELNVNALLLGDSALYLCASSLGEQGFVGWDYEQYFGPGTRLTVT.

This chain links TRBV30 with TRBJ1-5, with D perhaps TRBD1 (5 bases). Per germline, CDR1 GTSNPN and CDR2 SVGIG (reference sequence). V was cut by 3 bases and J by 3 bases, with 18 bases left in between. This CDR3 region has 16 residues. CDR3 in amino acids: CAWSPMGQSDNQPQHF. CDR3 DNA: TGTGCCTGGAGCCCTATGGGGCAGAGCGACAATCAGCCCCAGCATTTT.

The table lists this clone with a count of one. In nucleotides, the CDR3 is TGTGCCAGCAGCCTTACCGGGACAGGGAGCGAGCAGTACTTC. Its translation is CASSLTGTGSEQYF. J is TRBJ2-5 and V is TRBV6-6, with 9 bases lining up with TRBD1. With the DNA end fitting TRBJ2-7 better, the J assignment may be wrong. Looked up from germline, CDR1 is MNHNY and CDR2 is SVGAGI (reference sequence). The CDR3 contains 14 residues.

J is TRBJ1-1 and V is TRBV29-1; no reliable D call. Trimming shortened V by 1 base and J by 4 bases, and 16 bases separated the two germline ends. CDR3 length: 15 amino acids. Germline-derived CDR1 and CDR2 are SQVTM and ANQGSEA. CDR3 bases: TGCAGCGTTGAAGGTCTAAGACCGGGTAGCACTGAAGCTTTCTTT. It specifies CSVEGLRPGSTEAFF.

This chain links TRBV18 with TRBJ2-5, with D maybe TRBD2 (6 bases). CDR3 length equals 15 residues. The germline V and J ends were trimmed by 1 base and 0 bases, with 9 bases remaining between them. CDR1 and CDR2 from the germline V gene are KGHSH and LQKENI. The CDR3 spells CASSPRRTNQETQYF. CDR3 sequence (DNA): TGTGCCAGCTCACCACGACGGACTAACCAAGAGACCCAGTACTTC. The full variable domain, in which reference TRBV18 and TRBJ2-5 provide the parts outside the CDR3, is NAGVMQNPRHLVRRRGQEARLRCSPMKGHSHVYWYRQLPEEGLKFMVYLQKENIIDESGMPKERFSAEFPKEGPSILRIQQVVRGDSAAYFCASSPRRTNQETQYFGPGTRLLVL.

The chain links TRBV7-2 to TRBJ2-7, with a possible D match to TRBD2 (5 bases). V lost 3 bases, J lost 0 bases, and 9 bases lay in between. Germline V gene lookup returns CDR1 SGHTA and CDR2 FQGNSA. This CDR3 has 14 amino acids. CDR3 sequence reads: CASSLRASSYEQYF. CDR3 nucleotide sequence: TGTGCCAGCAGCTTGAGGGCCAGCTCCTACGAGCAGTACTTC.

The V gene is TRBV27, the J gene TRBJ2-7; tentative D call: TRBD1 (6 bases). CDR3 size: 13 residues. The germline V and J ends were trimmed by 6 bases and 2 bases, with 11 bases remaining between them. The germline V gene encodes CDR1 MNHEY and CDR2 SMNVEV (reference sequence). CDR3 region: CASRSDRAYEQYF. DNA for the CDR3: TGTGCCAGCAGATCGGACAGAGCCTACGAGCAGTACTTC.

The rearrangement uses TRBV5-1 and TRBJ2-3; 16 positions match TRBD2. The germline V gene encodes CDR1 SGHRS and CDR2 YFSETQ. The CDR3 runs to 14 residues. Trimming removed 5 bases from V and 14 bases from J; junction bases left unmatched: 8. DNA of the CDR3: TGCGCCAGCAGTCCGGGACTAGCGGGAGGGCCACCGTATTTT. Translating gives CASSPGLAGGPPYF.

This clone has a handful of counts. The chain combines TRBV6-5 with TRBJ2-1; the match to TRBD1 covers 9 bases. Trimming took 6 bases from V and 7 from J; bases not matched to a gene: 10. Germline lookup yields CDR1 MNHEY and CDR2 SVGAGI. There are 15 residues in the CDR3. The CDR3 loop is CASRDRDRDGNEQFF. As DNA, the CDR3 is TGTGCCAGCAGAGACCGGGACAGGGATGGGAATGAGCAGTTCTTC.

The CDR3 loop reads CASRTGTVNSNQPQHF. For the CDR3, the DNA is TGTGCCAGCAGAACCGGGACAGTTAATAGCAATCAGCCCCAGCATTTT. This chain links TRBV6-6 with TRBJ1-5, with TRBD1 identical over 7 bases. Per germline, CDR1 MNHNY and CDR2 SVGAGI (reference sequence). V dropped 6 bases and J dropped 0; count of bases not matched to a gene: 8. The CDR3 runs 16 residues.

V is TRBV5-4 and J is TRBJ2-1; D ambiguous. The CDR3 has 17 amino acids. Germline assignment: CDR1 SGHNT and CDR2 YYREEE (reference sequence). V lost 4 bases, J lost 0 bases, and 17 bases lay in between. CDR3 residues: CASSLEVADSSYNEQFF. The CDR3 nucleotides are TGTGCCAGCAGCCTAGAGGTTGCGGATAGCTCCTACAATGAGCAGTTCTTC.

The rearrangement links TRBV5-1 to TRBJ2-6; 7 bases align to TRBD1. V shed 5 bases and J 1 base; nucleotides not matched to a gene: 6. The CDR3 covers 16 residues. CDR1 is SGHRS, CDR2 YFSETQ, per germline. CDR3 bases: TGCGCCAGCAGAAGAGACAGGGTGTCTGGGGCCAACGTCCTGACTTTC. Its protein product is CASRRDRVSGANVLTF.

This clone was detected only once. CDR3 DNA: TGTGCCAGCAGCCATGGGACAGGGGAAGTTGCAACTAATGAAAAACTGTTTTTT. The encoded protein is CASSHGTGEVATNEKLFF. This chain connects TRBV11-3 to TRBJ1-4; TRBD1 agrees at 10 bases. Trimming at V came to 5 bases and at J to 0 bases, leaving 9 bases not matched to a gene. In germline, CDR1 is SGHNT, CDR2 YENEEA. CDR3 length equals 18 residues.

The sample holds one count of this clone. The rearrangement uses TRBV12-5 and TRBJ1-5, with 9 bases identical to TRBD1. The germline gives CDR1 LGHNT, CDR2 FRNRAP. CDR3 length: 15 residues. Trimming at V came to 5 bases and at J to 5 bases, leaving 7 bases not matched to a gene. CDR3 in DNA: TGTGCTAGTGGTCCCGGGGACAGGGATCATCAGCCCCAGCATTTT. It encodes CASGPGDRDHQPQHF.

The V call is TRBV5-1, the J call TRBJ2-7, with unresolved D. V was pared by 0 bases and J by 3 bases, with 7 bases between. Germline CDR1 and CDR2: SGHRS and YFSETQ. CDR3 length: 13 amino acids. Here the CDR3 reads CASSLENSYEQYF. The CDR3 DNA follows: TGCGCCAGCAGCTTGGAGAACAGCTACGAGCAGTACTTC.

In its sample, this clone was seen a few times. The chain uses TRBV7-9 and TRBJ1-5; 7 positions agree with TRBD1. In germline, CDR1 is SEHNR, CDR2 FQNEAQ (reference sequence). The CDR3 consists of 15 residues. V gave up 2 bases and J gave up 4 bases; unmatched junction bases: 5. Written as DNA, the CDR3 is TGTGCCAGCAGCTTAAGTCAGGGGGGAAATCAGCCCCAGCATTTT. It translates to CASSLSQGGNQPQHF. Combining the CDR3 with reference TRBV7-9 and TRBJ1-5 gives the whole variable domain DTGVSQNPRHKITKRGQNVTFRCDPISEHNRLYWYRQTLGQGPEFLTYFQNEAQLEKSRLLSDRFSAERPKGSFSTLEIQRTEQGDSAMYLCASSLSQGGNQPQHFGDGTRLSIL.

This clone occurred once. The V and J genes are TRBV15 and TRBJ1-5; D is ambiguous. The CDR3 has 15 amino acids. Germline CDR1 is LNHNV and CDR2 is YYDKDF (reference sequence). Between the trimmed V and J ends, which lost 0 bases and 7 bases, there was a span of 13 bases. In DNA form, the CDR3 reads TGTGCCACCAGCAGAGATCTGCCAGGCGAACAGCCCCAGCATTTT. This encodes CATSRDLPGEQPQHF.

The chain links TRBV5-8 to TRBJ2-1; TRBD2 matches at 11 bases. With V trimmed by 0 bases and J by 6 bases, 2 bases remained unmatched. In germline, CDR1 is SGHTS, CDR2 YDEGEE. The CDR3 extends over 15 amino acids. The CDR3 region has the DNA TGTGCCAGCAGCTTGGAACTAGCGGGAGCCAATGAGCAGTTCTTC. This translates into CASSLELAGANEQFF.

CDR3 nucleotides: TGTGCCAGCCGACTAGCGGTTAACTCCTACAATGAGCAGTTCTTC. Its translation is CASRLAVNSYNEQFF. This sequence joins TRBV27 and TRBJ2-1; 9 nucleotides agree with TRBD2. The CDR3 contains 15 residues. Germline CDR1 MNHEY, CDR2 SMNVEV (reference sequence). V was clipped by 8 bases and J by 0 bases; unmatched bases: 5.

The rearrangement uses TRBV30 and TRBJ1-5; maybe TRBD1 (5 bases). This CDR3 is 16 amino acids long. Trimming shortened V by 2 bases and J by 0 bases, and 14 bases separated the two germline ends. Germline V gene sequence: CDR1 GTSNPN, CDR2 SVGIG (reference sequence). In nucleotides, the CDR3 is TGTGCCTGGAGTACAACTCGCGGGGCTAGCAATCAGCCCCAGCATTTT. This codes for CAWSTTRGASNQPQHF.

The chain joins TRBV15 to TRBJ2-7; TRBD1 might be the D (5 bases). Germline V CDR1 and CDR2: LNHNV, YYDKDF (reference sequence). The V and J ends lost 2 bases and 3 bases respectively, with 17 bases between them. The CDR3 is made up of 16 amino acids. The CDR3 DNA reads TGTGCCACCAGCAGACCAGACAGTAAAGCCTTCTACGAGCAGTACTTC. This translates into CATSRPDSKAFYEQYF.

This rearrangement joins TRBV19 to TRBJ1-1; D may be TRBD1 (6 bases). Trimming took off 1 base at V and 1 base at J, with 10 bases between the two ends. Germline lookup yields CDR1 LNHDA and CDR2 SQIVND (reference sequence). The CDR3 consists of 15 residues. The CDR3, as DNA: TGTGCCAGTAGTATAGGAGGGACACCGAACACTGAAGCTTTCTTT. This gives the protein CASSIGGTPNTEAFF.

The rearrangement uses TRBV7-2 and TRBJ1-3; 8 nucleotides line up with TRBD1. The CDR3 spans 17 residues. Losses at the gene ends were 4 bases for V and 2 bases for J; bases not matched to a gene: 10. Germline CDR1 SGHTA, CDR2 FQGNSA. For the CDR3, the DNA is TGTGCCAGCAGCTCCCGAACCTGGGACAGGACTGGAAACACCATATATTTT. Translating gives CASSSRTWDRTGNTIYF.